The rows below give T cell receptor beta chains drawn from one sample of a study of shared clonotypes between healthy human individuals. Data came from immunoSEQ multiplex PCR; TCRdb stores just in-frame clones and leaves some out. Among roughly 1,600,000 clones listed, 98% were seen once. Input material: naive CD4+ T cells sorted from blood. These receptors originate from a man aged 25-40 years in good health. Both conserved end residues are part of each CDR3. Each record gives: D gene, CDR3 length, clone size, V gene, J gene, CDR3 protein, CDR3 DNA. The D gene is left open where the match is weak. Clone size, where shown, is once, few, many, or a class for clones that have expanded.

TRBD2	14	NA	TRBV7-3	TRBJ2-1	CASSSLAGEVEQFF	TGTGCCAGCAGCTCACTAGCGGGAGAGGTTGAGCAGTTCTTC
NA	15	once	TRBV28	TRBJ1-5	CASTTRKVSNQPQHF	TGTGCCAGCACTACCCGGAAGGTTAGCAATCAGCCCCAGCATTTT
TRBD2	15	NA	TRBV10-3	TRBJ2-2	CAIAEGGPNTGELFF	TGTGCCATCGCTGAGGGAGGGCCGAACACCGGGGAGCTGTTTTTT
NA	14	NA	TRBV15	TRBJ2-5	CATSREAVKEAQYF	TGTGCCACCAGCAGAGAGGCAGTCAAAGAGGCCCAGTACTTC
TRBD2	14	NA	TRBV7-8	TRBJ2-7	CASGLGGSSYEQYF	TGTGCCAGCGGACTGGGGGGGAGCTCCTACGAGCAGTACTTC
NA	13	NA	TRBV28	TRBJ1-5	CASSRPTVQPQHF	TGTGCCAGCAGTCGCCCCACGGTCCAGCCCCAGCATTTT
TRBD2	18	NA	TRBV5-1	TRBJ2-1	CASSLRASGGSSYNEQFF	TGCGCCAGCAGCTTGAGAGCTAGCGGGGGGTCCTCCTACAATGAGCAGTTCTTC
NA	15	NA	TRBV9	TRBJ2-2	CASSVTAGWTGELFF	TGTGCCAGCAGCGTGACGGCCGGATGGACCGGGGAGCTGTTTTTT
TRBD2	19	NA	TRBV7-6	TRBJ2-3	CASSPMVAGGRLSTDTQYF	TGTGCCAGCAGCCCCATGGTGGCGGGAGGCCGCTTAAGCACAGATACGCAGTATTTT
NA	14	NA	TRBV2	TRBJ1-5	CASSEAGRDQPQHF	TGTGCCAGCAGTGAAGCGGGTAGAGATCAGCCCCAGCATTTT